The clone carrying this T cell receptor (beta chain) came up a few times. Residents of about two dozen US areas, aged roughly 18 to 95 years, made up the participants. The sample originates from a study of blood T cell repertoires in COVID-19. Turning to the study itself: Samples came from the United States, Italy and Spain, spanning acute and convalescent COVID-19. The analysed material was cDNA or gDNA that came from T cells, B-cell-depleted T cells, or PBMCs.

Authors' methods: It was from reference gene primer amplification that nucleated cell counts were estimated. Clones were read by immunoSEQ multiplex PCR, and TCRdb kept only the in-frame ones, dropping some. The V and J calls and clone size come from that table; D and trimming were worked out from the DNA. Found here are under 500,000 clones, 70% to 90% of them singletons; the top ten hold roughly 1.9%. The ends were cut back, 1 base at V and 4 bases at J, with 7 bases in the middle. Germline CDR1 and CDR2: LGHDT and YNNKEL (reference sequence). This CDR3 spans 13 amino acids. The sequence derives from a woman in her late teens or twenties with acute COVID-19. Sequencing was performed on PBMCs or T cells enriched from blood (not recorded which). This sequence joins TRBV3-1 (or the pseudogene TRBV3-2) and TRBJ2-5; a weak D match, TRBD1 (5 bases). CDR3 sequence reads: CASSQGRVETQYF. The DNA of the CDR3 is TGTGCCAGCAGCCAAGGCAGGGTAGAGACCCAGTACTTC.